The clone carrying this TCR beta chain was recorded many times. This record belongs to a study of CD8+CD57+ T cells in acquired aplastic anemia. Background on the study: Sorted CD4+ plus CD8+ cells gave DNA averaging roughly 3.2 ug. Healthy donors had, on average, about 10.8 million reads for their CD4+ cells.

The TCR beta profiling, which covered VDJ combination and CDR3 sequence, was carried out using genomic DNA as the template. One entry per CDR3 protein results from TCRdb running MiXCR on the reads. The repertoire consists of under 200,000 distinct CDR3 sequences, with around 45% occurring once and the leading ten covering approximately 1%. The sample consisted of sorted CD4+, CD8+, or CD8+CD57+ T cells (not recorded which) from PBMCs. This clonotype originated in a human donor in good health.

The CDR3 spells CASKGTGSLSYEQYF. CDR3 bases: TGTGCCTCTAAAGGGACAGGGTCTCTCTCCTACGAGCAGTACTTC. The chain combines TRBV14 with TRBJ2-7, with 9 bases matching TRBD1. The CDR3 covers 15 residues. V was clipped by 11 bases and J by 0 bases; unmatched bases: 11. Germline values: CDR1 SGHDN, CDR2 FVKESK.